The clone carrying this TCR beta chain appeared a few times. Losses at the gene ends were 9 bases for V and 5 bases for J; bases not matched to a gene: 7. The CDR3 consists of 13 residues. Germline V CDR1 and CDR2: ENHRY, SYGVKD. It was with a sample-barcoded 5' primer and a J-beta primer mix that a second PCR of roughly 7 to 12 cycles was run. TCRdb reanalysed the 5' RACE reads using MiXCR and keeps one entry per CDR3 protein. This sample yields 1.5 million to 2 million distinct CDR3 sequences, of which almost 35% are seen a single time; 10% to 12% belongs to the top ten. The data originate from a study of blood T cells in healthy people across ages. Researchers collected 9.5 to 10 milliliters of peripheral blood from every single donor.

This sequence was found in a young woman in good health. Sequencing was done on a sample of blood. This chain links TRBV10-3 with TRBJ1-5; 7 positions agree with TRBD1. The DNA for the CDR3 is TGTGCCATTTTTTATACAGGGGATCAGCCCCAGCATTTT. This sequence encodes CAIFYTGDQPQHF.